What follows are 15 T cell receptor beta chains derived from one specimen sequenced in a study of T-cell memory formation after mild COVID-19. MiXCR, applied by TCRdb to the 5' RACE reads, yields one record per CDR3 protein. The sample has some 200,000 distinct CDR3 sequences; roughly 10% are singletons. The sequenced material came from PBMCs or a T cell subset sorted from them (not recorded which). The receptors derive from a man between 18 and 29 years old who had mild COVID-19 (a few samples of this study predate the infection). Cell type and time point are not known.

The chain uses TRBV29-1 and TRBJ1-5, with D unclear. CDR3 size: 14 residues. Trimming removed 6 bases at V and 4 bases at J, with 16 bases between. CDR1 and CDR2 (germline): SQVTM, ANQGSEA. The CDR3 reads CSVTGPNFNQPQHF. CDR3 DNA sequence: TGCAGCGTGACCGGGCCGAACTTTAATCAGCCCCAGCATTTT. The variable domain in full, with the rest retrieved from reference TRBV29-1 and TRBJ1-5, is SAVISQKPSRDICQRGTSLTIQCQVDSQVTMMFWYRQQPGQSLTLIATANQGSEATYESGFVIDKFPISRPNLTFSTLTVSNMSPEDSSIYLCSVTGPNFNQPQHFGDGTRLSIL.

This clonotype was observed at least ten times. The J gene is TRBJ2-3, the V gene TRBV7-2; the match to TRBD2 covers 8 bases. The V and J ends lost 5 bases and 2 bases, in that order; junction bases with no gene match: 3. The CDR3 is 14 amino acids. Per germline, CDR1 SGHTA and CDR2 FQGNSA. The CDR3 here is CASSTSGATDTQYF. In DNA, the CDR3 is TGTGCCAGCAGCACTAGCGGTGCCACAGATACGCAGTATTTT.

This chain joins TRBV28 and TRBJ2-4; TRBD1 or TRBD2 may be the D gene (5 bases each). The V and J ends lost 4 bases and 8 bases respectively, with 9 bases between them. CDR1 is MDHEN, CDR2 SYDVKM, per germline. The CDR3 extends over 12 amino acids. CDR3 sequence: CASSSRDHIQYF. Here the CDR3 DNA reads TGTGCCAGCAGTTCCAGGGACCACATTCAGTACTTC.

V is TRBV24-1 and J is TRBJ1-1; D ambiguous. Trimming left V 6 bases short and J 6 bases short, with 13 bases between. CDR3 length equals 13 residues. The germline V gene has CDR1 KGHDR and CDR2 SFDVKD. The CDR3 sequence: CATSSPGFPEAFF. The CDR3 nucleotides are TGTGCCACCAGTAGTCCAGGCTTCCCTGAAGCTTTCTTT.

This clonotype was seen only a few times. In nucleotides, the CDR3 is TGTGCCAGCAGCGAGGAGGGGGTCGGAAAACTGTTTTTT. This gives the protein CASSEEGVGKLFF. This chain connects TRBV9 to TRBJ1-4, with D possibly TRBD1 on 6 matching bases. The germline V gene has CDR1 SGDLS and CDR2 YYNGEE. Trimming took 3 bases from V and 10 from J, leaving 13 bases between them. The CDR3 covers 13 residues.

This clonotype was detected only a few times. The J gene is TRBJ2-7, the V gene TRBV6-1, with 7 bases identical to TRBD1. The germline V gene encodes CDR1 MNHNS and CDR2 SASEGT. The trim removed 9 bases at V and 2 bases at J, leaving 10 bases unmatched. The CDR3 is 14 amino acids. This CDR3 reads CARVPIDRAYEQYV. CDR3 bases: TGTGCCAGAGTACCAATAGACAGGGCCTACGAGCAGTACGTC.

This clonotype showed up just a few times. The CDR3 loop reads CASSLRTGLRGANVLTF. The CDR3 DNA reads TGTGCCAGCAGTTTGAGGACAGGGCTGAGAGGGGCCAACGTCCTGACTTTC. This chain connects TRBV12-3 or TRBV12-4 to TRBJ2-6; 8 bases fit TRBD1. After removal of 3 bases from V and 4 bases from J, the junction contained 8 bases not matched to a gene. This CDR3 spans 17 amino acids.

CDR3 nucleotides: TGTGCCAGCAGCGTTTCATTGGGGTATACGCAGTATTTT. Protein product: CASSVSLGYTQYF. This chain links TRBV9 with TRBJ2-3; D unclear. CDR1 and CDR2 from the germline V gene are SGDLS and YYNGEE. V was pared by 2 bases and J by 7 bases, with 11 bases between. This CDR3 region has 13 residues.

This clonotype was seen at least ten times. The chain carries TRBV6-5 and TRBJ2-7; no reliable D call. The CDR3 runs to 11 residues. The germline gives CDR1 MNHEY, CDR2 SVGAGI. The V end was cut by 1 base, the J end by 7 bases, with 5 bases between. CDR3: CASSYLGEQYF. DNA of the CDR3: TGTGCCAGCAGTTACTTGGGGGAGCAGTACTTC.

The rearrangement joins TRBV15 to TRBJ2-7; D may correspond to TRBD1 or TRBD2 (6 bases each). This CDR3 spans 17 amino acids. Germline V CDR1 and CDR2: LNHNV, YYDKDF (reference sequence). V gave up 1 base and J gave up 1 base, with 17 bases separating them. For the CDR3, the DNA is TGTGCCACCAGCAGAGGGGGGCGCGGGGTAAGTTCCTACGAGCAGTACGTC. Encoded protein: CATSRGGRGVSSYEQYV.

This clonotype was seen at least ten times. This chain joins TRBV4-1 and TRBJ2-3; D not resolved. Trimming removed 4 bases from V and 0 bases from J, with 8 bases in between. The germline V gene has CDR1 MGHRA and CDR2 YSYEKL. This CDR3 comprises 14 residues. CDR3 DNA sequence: TGCGCCAGCAGCCGCATTCATAGCACAGATACGCAGTATTTT. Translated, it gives CASSRIHSTDTQYF.

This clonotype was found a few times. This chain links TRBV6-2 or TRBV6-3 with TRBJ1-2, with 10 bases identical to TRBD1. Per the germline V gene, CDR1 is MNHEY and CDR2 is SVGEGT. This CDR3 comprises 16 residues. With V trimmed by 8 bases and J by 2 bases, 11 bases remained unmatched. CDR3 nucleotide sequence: TGTGCCAGCGCTCGGACAGGGGGGAGTTGGAACTATGGCTACACCTTC. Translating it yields CASARTGGSWNYGYTF.

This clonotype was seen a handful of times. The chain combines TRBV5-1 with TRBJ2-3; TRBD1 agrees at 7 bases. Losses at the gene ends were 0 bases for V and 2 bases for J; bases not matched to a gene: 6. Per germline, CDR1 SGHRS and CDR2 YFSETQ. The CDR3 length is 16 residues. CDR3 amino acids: CASSLAGTADTDTQYF. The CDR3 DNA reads TGCGCCAGCAGCTTGGCAGGGACAGCTGACACAGATACGCAGTATTTT.

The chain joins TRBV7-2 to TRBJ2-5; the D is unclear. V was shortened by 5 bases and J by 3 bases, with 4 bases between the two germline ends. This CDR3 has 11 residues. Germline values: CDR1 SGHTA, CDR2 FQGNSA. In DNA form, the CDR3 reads TGTGCCAGCAGCCCAAAAGAGACCCAGTACTTC. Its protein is CASSPKETQYF.

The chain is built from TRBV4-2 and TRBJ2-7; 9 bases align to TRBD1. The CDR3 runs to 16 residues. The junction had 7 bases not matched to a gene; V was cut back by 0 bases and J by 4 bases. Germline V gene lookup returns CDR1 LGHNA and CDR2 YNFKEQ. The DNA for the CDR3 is TGTGCCAGCAGCCAAGATTTGGCAGGGACAGGGTACGAGCAGTACTTC. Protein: CASSQDLAGTGYEQYF.